Listed below are T cell receptor beta chains from one sample, sequenced in a study of post-analysis software for immune sequencing data. TCRdb re-called the PCR reads with MiXCR, one entry per CDR3 protein. In the table there are around 260,000 distinct CDR3 sequences, 36% of which are singletons. The sequencing input was blood. Every receptor here comes from a girl aged 10-17 years with multiple sclerosis. Each CDR3 is given with its conserved first and last residue. A D gene is named only where the DNA matches it firmly. Clone size is given for some rows only: seen once, a few or many times, or a class if the clone is expanded.

CDR3	DNA	J	size	D	V
CASREGQGSGYTF	TGTGCCAGCAGAGAGGGACAGGGCTCTGGCTACACCTTC	TRBJ1-2	many	TRBD1	TRBV28
CASSRGSVQGGASMYEQFF	TGTGCCAGCAGCCGCGGTTCGGTCCAGGGGGGGGCCTCGATGTATGAGCAGTTCTTC	TRBJ2-1	many	-	TRBV7-8
CATSDLKEGGIRETQYF	TGTGCCACCAGTGATTTGAAGGAGGGGGGCATTCGGGAGACCCAGTACTTC	TRBJ2-5	-	-	TRBV24-1
CASSKGLASVDADTQYF	TGTGCCAGCAGCAAGGGACTAGCATCGGTCGACGCAGATACGCAGTATTTT	TRBJ2-3	-	TRBD2	TRBV9
CASSEGLAGGTDTQYF	TGCGCCAGCAGTGAGGGACTAGCGGGGGGGACAGATACGCAGTATTTT	TRBJ2-3	many	TRBD2	TRBV10-2
CASSPGGLETQYF	TGCGCCAGCAGCCCGGGCGGGTTGGAGACCCAGTACTTC	TRBJ2-5	many	-	TRBV4-1
CASRTPSGIGELFF	TGTGCCAGCCGCACACCGTCGGGGATCGGGGAGCTGTTTTTT	TRBJ2-2	-	-	TRBV2
CASGSGTSSSYNEQFF	TGTGCTAGTGGCTCCGGGACCTCCAGCTCCTACAATGAGCAGTTCTTC	TRBJ2-1	few	-	TRBV12-5
CASSPRWAAAPYNEQFF	TGCGCCAGCAGCCCTAGGTGGGCTGCGGCCCCTTACAATGAGCAGTTCTTC	TRBJ2-1	-	-	TRBV4-1
CASSKGGSPERRCEQYF	TGTGCCAGCAGCAAAGGAGGATCACCCGAGCGGCGTTGCGAGCAGTACTTC	TRBJ2-7	many	-	TRBV21-1
CASSLSTGGVGKNIQYF	TGTGCCAGCAGTTTAAGCACCGGAGGGGTAGGCAAAAACATTCAGTACTTC	TRBJ2-4	-	-	TRBV27
CASSLGGWSTNEKLFF	TGTGCCAGCAGCTTAGGGGGTTGGTCGACTAATGAAAAACTGTTTTTT	TRBJ1-4	few	-	TRBV7-2
CASGLITGELFF	TGTGCCAGCGGCCTGATCACCGGGGAGCTGTTTTTT	TRBJ2-2	-	-	TRBV3-1
CASSLAGLGHSPLHF	TGTGCCAGCAGTTTGGCGGGACTTGGGCATTCACCCCTCCACTTT	TRBJ1-6	few	-	TRBV27
CRADGDGPEAFF	TGCAGGGCGGACGGGGACGGGCCTGAAGCTTTCTTT	TRBJ1-1	-	-	TRBV20-1
CASSWVAVNTEAFF	TGCGCCAGCAGCTGGGTCGCAGTAAACACTGAAGCTTTCTTT	TRBJ1-1	few	-	TRBV5-1
CASSKAGTGNQPQHF	TGTGCCAGCAGCAAAGCAGGGACAGGCAATCAGCCCCAGCATTTT	TRBJ1-5	-	TRBD1	TRBV11-2
CASSYLRRLQNSPLHF	TGTGCCAGCAGTTACCTGCGCAGGCTGCAAAATTCACCCCTCCACTTT	TRBJ1-6	-	-	TRBV6-2/TRBV6-3
CASSSPLTPEQFF	TGTGCCAGCAGCTCTCCCCTTACTCCGGAGCAGTTCTTC	TRBJ2-1	many	-	TRBV6-2/TRBV6-3
CASSETYEQYF	TGTGCCAGCAGTGAGACCTACGAGCAGTACTTC	TRBJ2-7	few	-	TRBV2
CASSVTLGGTVGNQPQHF	TGCGCCAGCAGCGTCACATTAGGCGGGACTGTAGGCAATCAGCCCCAGCATTTT	TRBJ1-5	-	-	TRBV4-1
CASSLRGYTEAFF	TGTGCCAGCAGCTTACGGGGTTACACTGAAGCTTTCTTT	TRBJ1-1	-	-	TRBV7-9
CASSRGGLTEQYF	TGCGCCAGCAGCCGAGGGGGGTTGACCGAGCAGTACTTC	TRBJ2-7	-	-	TRBV4-1
CASSSRVAGGPGKGETQYF	TGTGCCAGCAGCTCCCGGGTGGCGGGAGGCCCCGGGAAAGGAGAGACCCAGTACTTC	TRBJ2-5	many	TRBD2	TRBV7-8
CASSLHRGLDQPQHF	TGTGCCAGCAGCTTGCACAGGGGCTTGGATCAGCCCCAGCATTTT	TRBJ1-5	many	TRBD1	TRBV7-2
CSATPSPGVNEQYF	TGCAGTGCCACGCCCTCCCCGGGTGTAAACGAGCAGTACTTC	TRBJ2-7	-	-	TRBV20-1
CSVEDGDRVNYGYTF	TGCAGCGTTGAAGATGGAGACAGGGTTAACTATGGCTACACCTTC	TRBJ1-2	-	TRBD1	TRBV29-1
CAIRGGDNYEQYF	TGTGCCATCAGGGGGGGAGACAACTACGAGCAGTACTTC	TRBJ2-7	few	-	TRBV10-3